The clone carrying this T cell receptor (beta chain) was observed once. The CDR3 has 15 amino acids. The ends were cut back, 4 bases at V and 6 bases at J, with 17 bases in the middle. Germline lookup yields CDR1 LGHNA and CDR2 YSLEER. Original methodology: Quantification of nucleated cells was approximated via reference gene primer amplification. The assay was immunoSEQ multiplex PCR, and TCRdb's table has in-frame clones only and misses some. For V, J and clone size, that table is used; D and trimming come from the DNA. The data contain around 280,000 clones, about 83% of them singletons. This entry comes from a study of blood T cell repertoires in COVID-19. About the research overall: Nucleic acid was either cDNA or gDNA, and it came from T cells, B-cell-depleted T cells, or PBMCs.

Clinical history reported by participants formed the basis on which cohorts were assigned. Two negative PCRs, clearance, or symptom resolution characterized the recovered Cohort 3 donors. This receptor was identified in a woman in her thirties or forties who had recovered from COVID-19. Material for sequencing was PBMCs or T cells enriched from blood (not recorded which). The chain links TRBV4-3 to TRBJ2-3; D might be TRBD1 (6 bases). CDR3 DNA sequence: TGCGCCAGCAGCCCCGAACCCAGGGGCCTGGATACGCAGTATTTT. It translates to CASSPEPRGLDTQYF.